The present entry profiles one T cell receptor beta chain with its context. The junction and the germline gene differ at one end; a read error may be behind it. The V gene's germline CDR1 is SEHNR and CDR2 FQNEAQ (reference sequence). This CDR3 is 18 amino acids long. The data were obtained in a study of cytomegalovirus exposure and HLA in healthy donors. The PCR had 60 Vbeta and 13 Jbeta primers. Clones were read by immunoSEQ multiplex PCR, and TCRdb kept only the in-frame ones, dropping some. The profile shows under 200,000 clones, roughly 80% of them singletons. Sequenced sample: PBMCs. The chain couples TRBV7-9 to TRBJ1-4; D not certain. This TCR was recovered from a woman in her late teens or twenties in good health and CMV-seronegative. DNA of the CDR3: TGTTCCAGCAGTTCCTTACCCCCCCGGGGTACAACTAATGAAAAACTGTTTTTT. It encodes CSSSSLPPRGTTNEKLFF. Supplemented by reference TRBV7-9 and TRBJ1-4, the full variable domain reads DTGVSQNPRHKITKRGQNVTFRCDPISEHNRLYWYRQTLGQGPEFLTYFQNEAQLEKSRLLSDRFSAERPKGSFSTLEIQRTEQGDSAMYLCSSSSLPPRGTTNEKLFFGSGTQLSVL.